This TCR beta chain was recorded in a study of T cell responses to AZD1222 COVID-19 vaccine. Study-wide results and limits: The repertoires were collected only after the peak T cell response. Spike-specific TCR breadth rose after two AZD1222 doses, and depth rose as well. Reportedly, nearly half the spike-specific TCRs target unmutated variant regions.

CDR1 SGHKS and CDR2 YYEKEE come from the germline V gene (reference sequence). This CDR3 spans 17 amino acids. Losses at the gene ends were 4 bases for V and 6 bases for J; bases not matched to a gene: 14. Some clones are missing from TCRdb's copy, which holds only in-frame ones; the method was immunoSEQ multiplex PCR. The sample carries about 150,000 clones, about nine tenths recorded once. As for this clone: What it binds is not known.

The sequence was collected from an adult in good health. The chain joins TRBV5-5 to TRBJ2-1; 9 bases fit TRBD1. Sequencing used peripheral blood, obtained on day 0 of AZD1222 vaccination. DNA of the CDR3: TGTGCCAGCAGCCCACTTTTAGGGACAGGGCGGGTCAATGAGCAGTTCTTC. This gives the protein CASSPLLGTGRVNEQFF.